Listed here are 29 T cell receptor beta chains from one sample, sequenced in a study of beta chain features in type 1 diabetes. For these receptors, no antigen is known. Study-wide results and caveats: Shortening of TCRB CDR3s, moderate but significant, appeared in all four CD4+ subsets of Type 1 diabetes patients.

Of the isolated RNA, all was reverse transcribed, and so the sequenced material was expressed TCRB transcripts. TCRdb keeps only in-frame clones here, not all; method: immunoSEQ multiplex PCR. The data hold some 660,000 clones, with more than 13% observed a single time. Specimen: naive CD4+ T cells from blood. All receptors derive from a man aged 18 to 35 with type 1 diabetes.

This chain joins TRBV30 and TRBJ1-3; no clear D. This CDR3 region has 15 residues. CDR1 and CDR2 from the germline V gene are GTSNPN and SVGIG (reference sequence). The ends were cut back, 4 bases at V and 2 bases at J, with 15 bases in the middle. The CDR3 region is CAWNRGSNPGNTIYF. CDR3 nucleotide sequence: TGTGCCTGGAACCGCGGCAGCAACCCTGGAAACACCATATATTTT.

The chain couples TRBV19 to TRBJ2-3; possibly TRBD2 for D (6 bases). The germline gives CDR1 LNHDA, CDR2 SQIVND (reference sequence). V was pared by 7 bases and J by 1 base, with 12 bases between. The CDR3 runs to 14 residues. This CDR3 reads CASTRREGTDTQYF. In DNA, the CDR3 is TGTGCCAGTACCCGGCGGGAAGGCACAGATACGCAGTATTTT.

The V gene is TRBV15, the J gene TRBJ1-2; D is possibly TRBD1 (5 bases). V lost 1 base, J lost 4 bases, and 10 bases lay in between. Germline V gene data show CDR1 as LNHNV and CDR2 as YYDKDF (reference sequence). The CDR3 spans 14 residues. For the CDR3, the DNA is TGTGCCACCAGCAGAGGGTCAGGGACCTATGGCTACACCTTC. This gives the protein CATSRGSGTYGYTF.

V and J are TRBV7-9 and TRBJ1-1, with no clear D. Trimming removed 3 bases at V and 3 bases at J, with 11 bases between. Germline V gives CDR1 SEHNR, CDR2 FQNEAQ (reference sequence). This CDR3 spans 14 amino acids. As DNA, the CDR3 is TGTGCCAGCAGCTTCACCACCGGGTACACTGAAGCTTTCTTT. Its protein product is CASSFTTGYTEAFF.

The gene calls are TRBV7-8 and TRBJ2-2; D is unresolved. Germline V gives CDR1 SGHVS, CDR2 FQNEAQ. The CDR3 contains 16 residues. Trimming shortened V by 4 bases and J by 4 bases, and 16 bases separated the two germline ends. The DNA for the CDR3 is TGTGCCAGCAGCTCAAAGGGTAATCGAGGCACCGGGGAGCTGTTTTTT. It yields the protein CASSSKGNRGTGELFF.

V gene TRBV6-5 combines with J gene TRBJ1-1, with D hard to call. The CDR3 extends over 13 amino acids. V was pared by 4 bases and J by 1 base, with 7 bases between. Germline lookup yields CDR1 MNHEY and CDR2 SVGAGI. The CDR3, as DNA: TGTGCCAGCAGTTTTACTCGGAACACTGAAGCTTTCTTT. This gives the protein CASSFTRNTEAFF.

CDR3 nucleotides: TGTGCCACCCTCAACGGTGCCGAAGCTTTCTTT. Amino acid sequence: CATLNGAEAFF. The V call is TRBV6-6, the J call TRBJ1-1; D remains unclear. V was pared by 10 bases and J by 8 bases, with 14 bases between. Germline CDR1 reads MNHNY; CDR2 reads SVGAGI (reference sequence). There are 11 residues in the CDR3.

The chain joins TRBV6-1 to TRBJ2-5; 10 positions match TRBD2. Germline V gene lookup returns CDR1 MNHNS and CDR2 SASEGT. This CDR3 spans 18 amino acids. Trimming removed 1 base from V and 4 bases from J; junction bases left unmatched: 12. The CDR3 DNA is TGTGCCAGCAGTGAAGTAGTCGCTAGCGGGAGTAGTGCAGAGACCCAGTACTTC. It specifies CASSEVVASGSSAETQYF.

The chain employs TRBV5-1 and TRBJ2-7, with D maybe TRBD2 (5 bases). Looked up from germline, CDR1 is SGHRS and CDR2 is YFSETQ. This CDR3 spans 13 amino acids. The ends were cut back, 0 bases at V and 6 bases at J, with 10 bases in the middle. The CDR3 bases are TGCGCCAGCAGCTTGGTGGCAAGCGGCGAGCAGTACTTC. Translating gives CASSLVASGEQYF. The variable domain in full, with the rest retrieved from reference TRBV5-1 and TRBJ2-7, is KAGVTQTPRYLIKTRGQQVTLSCSPISGHRSVSWYQQTPGQGLQFLFEYFSETQRNKGNFPGRFSGRQFSNSRSEMNVSTLELGDSALYLCASSLVASGEQYFGPGTRLTVT.

This clone came up a few times. The J gene is TRBJ1-5, the V gene TRBV30; D gene uncertain. Germline lookup yields CDR1 GTSNPN and CDR2 SVGIG (reference sequence). The CDR3 contains 14 residues. Trimming pared 0 bases from V and 3 bases from J, leaving 9 bases between. The CDR3 bases are TGTGCCTGGAGTGTAAACAGAATCAATCAGCCCCAGCATTTT. Translating it yields CAWSVNRINQPQHF.

In this sample, this clone turned up a few times. The gene calls are TRBV10-3 and TRBJ2-2; 13 nucleotides match TRBD2. The junction had 11 bases not matched to a gene; V was cut back by 8 bases and J by 5 bases. The CDR3 is 17 residues long. The germline gives CDR1 ENHRY, CDR2 SYGVKD. The DNA for the CDR3 is TGTGCCATCGCGGAACTAGCGGGAGGGCCTGGAACCGGGGAGCTGTTTTTT. It is translated as CAIAELAGGPGTGELFF.

This clone was seen a few times. This chain links TRBV30 with TRBJ2-7; a possible D gene is TRBD1 (6 bases). V dropped 0 bases and J dropped 11 bases, with 17 bases sitting between them. The CDR3 totals 13 residues. Germline V gene sequence: CDR1 GTSNPN, CDR2 SVGIG (reference sequence). Here the CDR3 DNA reads TGTGCCTGGAGTGTACAGGCAGGGGCTAGGGAGTACTTC. Its protein product is CAWSVQAGAREYF.

This clone was counted only a few times. V and J are TRBV7-9 and TRBJ2-2, with D tentatively TRBD2 (5 bases). V was clipped by 5 bases and J by 0 bases, with 7 bases between them. This CDR3 spans 14 amino acids. Germline-derived CDR1 and CDR2 are SEHNR and FQNEAQ (reference sequence). CDR3 residues: CASSPGTNTGELFF. DNA of the CDR3: TGTGCCAGCAGCCCCGGGACGAACACCGGGGAGCTGTTTTTT.

This chain uses TRBV21-1 with TRBJ2-7; the D call in the table, TRBD1, was not verified against the DNA. TRBV21-1 is given as a pseudogene. CDR3 length: 13 amino acids. CDR3 loop: CASSSQTGNEQYF. CDR3 nucleotides: TGTGCCAGCAGCTCTCAGACAGGGAACGAGCAGTACTTC.

This clone was found a few times. The gene calls are TRBV30 and TRBJ1-1; weak D call: TRBD1 (6 bases). Per the germline V gene, CDR1 is GTSNPN and CDR2 is SVGIG (reference sequence). V gave up 8 bases and J gave up 1 base, with 14 bases separating them. The CDR3 runs to 13 residues. The CDR3 sequence is CARTTGPNTEAFF. The CDR3 DNA is TGTGCCAGAACAACAGGGCCGAACACTGAAGCTTTCTTT.

This clone was seen a handful of times. This chain uses TRBV5-1 with TRBJ2-3, with 8 positions matching TRBD2. This CDR3 spans 16 amino acids. Trimming cost V 0 bases and J 2 bases; bases outside gene matches: 5. CDR1 and CDR2 from the germline V gene are SGHRS and YFSETQ. CDR3 amino acids: CASSLGSGVHTDTQYF. CDR3 sequence (DNA): TGCGCCAGCAGCTTGGGTAGCGGGGTACACACAGATACGCAGTATTTT.

J is TRBJ1-2 and V is TRBV10-3, with unresolved D. This CDR3 region has 15 residues. V dropped 4 bases and J dropped 0 bases, with 12 bases sitting between them. Germline CDR1 ENHRY, CDR2 SYGVKD. The CDR3 DNA follows: TGTGCCATCAGTGTACTCCCGGAGGCTAACTATGGCTACACCTTC. Translating gives CAISVLPEANYGYTF.

The CDR3 nucleotides read TGCAGTGCTAGACAGGCCAATGAGCAGTTCTTC. Its translation is CSARQANEQFF. The chain links TRBV20-1 to TRBJ2-1; no clear D. CDR1 and CDR2 from the germline V gene are DFQATT and SNEGSKA (reference sequence). V dropped 2 bases and J dropped 6 bases, with 5 bases sitting between them. CDR3 size: 11 residues.

This clone has just a few counts. The chain employs TRBV28 and TRBJ2-3, with 7 bases aligning to TRBD2. Germline trimming cut 5 bases from V and 11 bases from J; bases unmatched to any gene: 4. Germline CDR1 MDHEN, CDR2 SYDVKM. The CDR3 covers 11 residues. The CDR3 bases are TGTGCCAGCAGTCGTCGCGGGGGGCAGTATTTT. Amino acid sequence: CASSRRGGQYF.

V is TRBV5-1 and J is TRBJ2-2, with D perhaps matching TRBD2 (6 bases). Germline loops: CDR1 SGHRS, CDR2 YFSETQ. V was cut by 4 bases and J by 3 bases, with 13 bases left in between. The CDR3 loop spans 15 amino acids. The CDR3 DNA reads as TGCGCCAGCAGCCTGGCCCCGGGGGACACCGGGGAGCTGTTTTTT. This translates into CASSLAPGDTGELFF.

There are a few counts of this clone. The J gene is TRBJ1-5, the V gene TRBV12-5, with D hard to call. CDR1 and CDR2 (germline): LGHNT, FRNRAP. V was pared by 9 bases and J by 2 bases, with 8 bases between. The CDR3 spans 12 residues. CDR3 sequence: CASPVCNQPQHF. In DNA form, the CDR3 reads TGTGCTAGCCCAGTGTGCAATCAGCCCCAGCATTTT.

The V gene is TRBV7-9, the J gene TRBJ1-1; 8 nucleotides line up with TRBD1. The V segment lost 4 bases and the J segment 3 bases; nucleotides outside the gene matches: 1. Germline CDR1 is SEHNR and CDR2 is FQNEAQ (reference sequence). There are 13 residues in the CDR3. For the CDR3, the DNA is TGTGCCAGCAGCTCAGGGGGCTACACTGAAGCTTTCTTT. Protein: CASSSGGYTEAFF.

CDR3 amino acids: CASSLARDRSYEQYF. The CDR3 coding sequence is TGCGCCAGCAGCCTAGCCCGGGACCGCTCCTACGAGCAGTACTTC. The chain is built from TRBV4-3 and TRBJ2-7; D may correspond to TRBD1 or TRBD2 (5 bases each). V was clipped by 4 bases and J by 0 bases, with 13 bases between them. The CDR3 runs 15 residues. Germline lookup yields CDR1 LGHNA and CDR2 YSLEER.

This clone was counted only a few times. Distinct nucleotide sequences in the sample also encode this CDR3. J is TRBJ1-1 and V is TRBV5-1, with D possibly TRBD1 on 5 matching bases. The CDR3 runs 14 residues. CDR1 is SGHRS and CDR2 is YFSETQ in the germline V gene. Trimming shortened V by 0 bases and J by 4 bases, and 10 bases separated the two germline ends. Here the CDR3 DNA reads TGCGCCAGCAGCTTGGCGCAGGGAGGCACTGAAGCTTTCTTT. It translates to CASSLAQGGTEAFF.

The chain recombines TRBV5-1 with TRBJ1-2; TRBD1 agrees at 7 bases. V shed 5 bases and J 4 bases; nucleotides not matched to a gene: 8. The V gene's germline CDR1 is SGHRS and CDR2 YFSETQ. This CDR3 spans 14 amino acids. The CDR3 loop reads CASSEMGQIYGYTF. The CDR3, as DNA: TGCGCCAGCAGTGAAATGGGACAGATCTATGGCTACACCTTC.

J is TRBJ2-2 and V is TRBV4-2; TRBD2 aligns across 7 bases. Losses at the gene ends were 3 bases for V and 1 base for J; bases not matched to a gene: 8. The CDR3 is 17 residues long. Germline CDR1 is LGHNA and CDR2 is YNFKEQ. CDR3 loop: CASSQGERDLNTGELFF. DNA of the CDR3: TGTGCCAGCAGCCAGGGAGAGCGGGACCTGAACACCGGGGAGCTGTTTTTT.

This clone occurred a few times. The chain uses TRBV7-9 and TRBJ1-1; possible D gene TRBD1, 5 bases. The CDR3 loop spans 16 amino acids. V shed 1 base and J shed 6 bases, with 18 bases lying between them. CDR1 is SEHNR, CDR2 FQNEAQ, per germline (reference sequence). The CDR3 protein is CASSLEFLGEGAEAFF. The CDR3 coding sequence is TGTGCCAGCAGCTTAGAATTTTTGGGGGAAGGAGCTGAAGCTTTCTTT.

The chain combines TRBV4-1 with TRBJ2-6; no clear D gene. CDR1 is MGHRA, CDR2 YSYEKL, per germline. The CDR3 contains 20 residues. V was trimmed by 0 bases and J by 3 bases, leaving 21 bases between them. In nucleotides, the CDR3 is TGCGCCAGCAGCCAAGATCCCCGACGGCGAATGGGTCATGGGGCCAACGTCCTGACTTTC. Translating gives CASSQDPRRRMGHGANVLTF.

This clone was observed a handful of times. The chain is built from TRBV28 and TRBJ2-1; TRBD2 matches at 11 bases. V lost 3 bases and J lost 8; bases outside the gene matches: 15. The CDR3 sequence is 18 residues long. Germline CDR1 reads MDHEN; CDR2 reads SYDVKM. Here the CDR3 DNA reads TGTGCCAGCAGTTTTGAAGTGACTAGCGGGATCCCGAGGGATGAGCAGTTCTTC. It codes for CASSFEVTSGIPRDEQFF. Full variable domain (remainder filled in from reference TRBV28 and TRBJ2-1): DVKVTQSSRYLVKRTGEKVFLECVQDMDHENMFWYRQDPGLGLRLIYFSYDVKMKEKGDIPEGYSVSREKKERFSLILESASTNQTSMYLCASSFEVTSGIPRDEQFFGPGTRLTVL.